A single sample gave rise to the 24 T cell receptor beta chains below, sequenced in a study of blood T cell repertoires in COVID-19. The repertoire was sequenced with immunoSEQ multiplex PCR; TCRdb's copy has only in-frame clones and lacks some. Among under 130,000 clones, 81% were seen once, and the ten largest hold more than 30%. The sample was peripheral blood. The receptors were gathered from a man older than 75 with acute or convalescent COVID-19.

The chain joins TRBV7-9 to TRBJ1-2; D not resolved. Deletions cut 1 base from V and 7 bases from J, with 10 bases between. The CDR3 sequence is 13 residues long. Looked up from germline, CDR1 is SEHNR and CDR2 is FQNEAQ (reference sequence). CDR3 bases: TGTGCCAGCAGCTTAGAAACGGGGAGTGGCTACACCTTC. Translating gives CASSLETGSGYTF. Full variable domain (outside the CDR3, taken from reference TRBV7-9 and TRBJ1-2): DTGVSQNPRHKITKRGQNVTFRCDPISEHNRLYWYRQTLGQGPEFLTYFQNEAQLEKSRLLSDRFSAERPKGSFSTLEIQRTEQGDSAMYLCASSLETGSGYTFGSGTRLTVV.

The rearrangement links TRBV16 to TRBJ2-1; 7 nucleotides align to TRBD2. The CDR3 runs 16 residues. CDR1 KGHSY and CDR2 FQNENV come from the germline V gene. V trimming: 0 bases; J trimming: 3 bases; junction bases outside the gene matches: 5. CDR3 DNA sequence: TGTGCCAGCAGCCAATCTGGGGGGGAGTTCTACAATGAGCAGTTCTTC. Translated: CASSQSGGEFYNEQFF.

The chain couples TRBV5-1 to TRBJ2-3; 7 nucleotides match TRBD1. The CDR3 covers 15 residues. Germline V gene lookup returns CDR1 SGHRS and CDR2 YFSETQ. With V trimmed by 1 base and J by 4 bases, 6 bases remained unmatched. The CDR3 loop reads CASSLRTGGSDTQYF. The CDR3 nucleotides read TGCGCCAGCAGCTTGAGGACAGGAGGTTCAGATACGCAGTATTTT.

The chain links TRBV11-2 to TRBJ2-7; D perhaps matches TRBD1 (5 bases). The CDR3 contains 14 residues. Per germline, CDR1 SGHAT and CDR2 FQNNGV. V lost 6 bases, J lost 2 bases, and 14 bases lay in between. The CDR3 is CASSSGLGTYEQYF. CDR3 nucleotide sequence: TGTGCCAGCAGTTCAGGGTTGGGGACCTACGAGCAGTACTTC.

This clone occurred once. V and J are TRBV5-6 and TRBJ2-2; D may be TRBD2 (6 bases). V was clipped by 4 bases and J by 6 bases, with 16 bases between them. The CDR3 covers 15 residues. CDR1 is SGHDT, CDR2 YYEEEE, per germline. CDR3 bases: TGTGCCAGCAGCACCGCCGGGAGATGGGCCGGGGAGCTGTTTTTT. It codes for CASSTAGRWAGELFF.

The CDR3 here is CASSLVPLNEQFF. The DNA of the CDR3 is TGCGCCAGCAGCTTGGTCCCCTTAAATGAGCAGTTCTTC. The J gene is TRBJ2-1, the V gene TRBV5-1, with no clear D. CDR1 is SGHRS, CDR2 YFSETQ, per germline. Trimming shortened V by 0 bases and J by 7 bases, and 8 bases separated the two germline ends. CDR3 length: 13 residues. The whole variable domain, filled in from reference TRBV5-1 and TRBJ2-1, reads KAGVTQTPRYLIKTRGQQVTLSCSPISGHRSVSWYQQTPGQGLQFLFEYFSETQRNKGNFPGRFSGRQFSNSRSEMNVSTLELGDSALYLCASSLVPLNEQFFGPGTRLTVL.

The V call is TRBV7-3, the J call TRBJ2-1, with 9 positions matching TRBD2. The length of the CDR3 is 15 residues. Trimming took 5 bases from V and 3 from J; bases not matched to a gene: 5. CDR1 SGHTA and CDR2 FQGTGA come from the germline V gene. This chain's CDR3 is CASSTKAGGYNEQFF. DNA for the CDR3: TGTGCCAGCAGCACTAAAGCGGGAGGCTACAATGAGCAGTTCTTC.

This clone was counted a single time. The chain joins TRBV7-2 to TRBJ2-3; D not certain. The CDR3 loop spans 14 amino acids. The V gene's germline CDR1 is SGHTA and CDR2 FQGNSA. V lost 3 bases and J lost 0, with 7 bases in between. This chain's CDR3 is CASSFRTSTDTQYF. In DNA form, the CDR3 reads TGTGCCAGCAGCTTTCGCACTAGCACAGATACGCAGTATTTT.

This sequence joins TRBV9 and TRBJ1-6; D is possibly TRBD1 (6 bases). The CDR3 runs 13 residues. Trimming took 5 bases from V and 7 from J, leaving 10 bases between them. Germline lookup yields CDR1 SGDLS and CDR2 YYNGEE. The CDR3 coding sequence is TGTGCCAGCAGAGATAGGGGGAATTCACCCCTCCACTTT. This gives the protein CASRDRGNSPLHF. The complete variable domain, with remaining parts taken from reference TRBV9 and TRBJ1-6, reads DSGVTQTPKHLITATGQRVTLRCSPRSGDLSVYWYQQSLDQGLQFLIQYYNGEERAKGNILERFSAQQFPDLHSELNLSSLELGDSALYFCASRDRGNSPLHFGNGTRLTVT.

V gene TRBV30 combines with J gene TRBJ1-4; unclear D gene. From germline, CDR1 is GTSNPN and CDR2 SVGIG (reference sequence). The CDR3 runs 13 residues. Trimming shortened V by 5 bases and J by 2 bases, and 9 bases separated the two germline ends. CDR3: CAWGRDTNEKLFF. CDR3 nucleotide sequence: TGTGCCTGGGGACGGGATACTAATGAAAAACTGTTTTTT.

This chain links TRBV5-1 with TRBJ1-1, with a possible D match to TRBD1 (6 bases). V was cut by 3 bases and J by 3 bases, with 15 bases left in between. Looked up from germline, CDR1 is SGHRS and CDR2 is YFSETQ. The CDR3 spans 15 residues. In DNA, the CDR3 is TGCGCCAGCAGCTCCCTTCAGGGGCGGGACACTGAAGCTTTCTTT. It codes for CASSSLQGRDTEAFF.

This clone was picked up one time. V is TRBV7-6 and J is TRBJ1-1; 7 bases are a match to TRBD1. This CDR3 contains 16 residues. Germline V gene data show CDR1 as SGHVS and CDR2 as FNYEAQ. The junction had 10 bases not matched to a gene; V was cut back by 5 bases and J by 1 base. The CDR3 nucleotides are TGTGCCAGCAGCACCGGACAGGCCGGCTGGAACACTGAAGCTTTCTTT. It yields the protein CASSTGQAGWNTEAFF.

The chain is built from TRBV30 and TRBJ2-1; 8 bases map to TRBD1. V lost 4 bases and J lost 2; bases outside the gene matches: 10. Germline lookup yields CDR1 GTSNPN and CDR2 SVGIG (reference sequence). The CDR3 is 16 amino acids. CDR3 nucleotides: TGTGCCTGGACCCCAACGGACAGGGTTACCTACAATGAGCAGTTCTTC. It codes for CAWTPTDRVTYNEQFF. Combining the CDR3 with reference TRBV30 and TRBJ2-1 gives the whole variable domain SQTIHQWPATLVQPVGSPLSLECTVEGTSNPNLYWYRQAAGRGLQLLFYSVGIGQISSEVPQNLSASRPQDRQFILSSKKLLLSDSGFYLCAWTPTDRVTYNEQFFGPGTRLTVL.

In its sample, this clone was seen a few times. The J gene is TRBJ1-5, the V gene TRBV2, with D perhaps matching TRBD1 (5 bases). The length of the CDR3 is 12 residues. Germline CDR1 and CDR2: SNHLY and FYNNEI. Trimming took off 7 bases at V and 4 bases at J, with 8 bases between the two ends. CDR3 in amino acids: CASTPGNQPQHF. CDR3 nucleotide sequence: TGTGCCAGCACCCCAGGGAATCAGCCCCAGCATTTT. Complete variable domain (other parts from reference TRBV2 and TRBJ1-5): EPEVTQTPSHQVTQMGQEVILRCVPISNHLYFYWYRQILGQKVEFLVSFYNNEISEKSEIFDDQFSVERPDGSNFTLKIRSTKLEDSAMYFCASTPGNQPQHFGDGTRLSIL.

The chain couples TRBV29-1 to TRBJ2-3; 13 bases fit TRBD2. There are 16 residues in the CDR3. Per the germline V gene, CDR1 is SQVTM and CDR2 is ANQGSEA. V lost 1 base to trimming and J lost 2 bases; unmatched junction nucleotides: 3. The CDR3 nucleotides read TGCAGCGTTGAAGGGGGGACTAGCGGGATCACAGATACGCAGTATTTT. It translates to CSVEGGTSGITDTQYF.

The chain links TRBV27 to TRBJ1-3; D is unresolved. Trimming removed 2 bases at V and 0 bases at J, with 8 bases between. The V gene's germline CDR1 is MNHEY and CDR2 SMNVEV (reference sequence). The CDR3 totals 15 residues. CDR3 amino acids: CASSLGRGSGNTIYF. CDR3 in DNA: TGTGCCAGCAGTTTAGGACGGGGCTCTGGAAACACCATATATTTT.

The J gene is TRBJ2-7, the V gene TRBV28; 7 nucleotides match TRBD1. CDR3 size: 15 residues. Germline CDR1 MDHEN, CDR2 SYDVKM. The trim removed 5 bases at V and 3 bases at J, leaving 10 bases unmatched. The CDR3 loop reads CASSTTGLGYYEQYF. The CDR3 nucleotides read TGTGCCAGCAGTACGACAGGGCTGGGTTACTACGAGCAGTACTTC.

This chain links TRBV9 with TRBJ2-1; no definite D call. The CDR3 covers 15 residues. V lost 0 bases to trimming and J lost 9 bases, with 16 bases between them. Germline V CDR1 and CDR2: SGDLS, YYNGEE. CDR3 protein: CASSVAPGIRTEQFF. The CDR3 region has the DNA TGTGCCAGCAGCGTAGCTCCAGGCATCCGTACTGAGCAGTTCTTC.

The V gene is TRBV29-1, the J gene TRBJ1-1; no firm D call. The CDR3 is 13 residues long. Germline CDR1 is SQVTM and CDR2 is ANQGSEA. V was cut by 3 bases and J by 5 bases, with 13 bases left in between. The CDR3 DNA reads as TGCAGCGTTGACCTCTCCAGGAGGACTGAAGCTTTCTTT. This codes for CSVDLSRRTEAFF.

The chain combines TRBV19 with TRBJ2-3, with D perhaps TRBD2 (5 bases). From germline, CDR1 is LNHDA and CDR2 SQIVND (reference sequence). CDR3 length equals 14 residues. V lost 1 base to trimming and J lost 11 bases, with 16 bases between them. The CDR3 protein is CASSIGGERSGQYF. The CDR3 region has the DNA TGTGCCAGTAGTATAGGCGGCGAGCGCAGCGGGCAGTATTTT. The complete variable domain, with remaining parts taken from reference TRBV19 and TRBJ2-3, reads DGGITQSPKYLFRKEGQNVTLSCEQNLNHDAMYWYRQDPGQGLRLIYYSQIVNDFQKGDIAEGYSVSREKKESFPLTVTSAQKNPTAFYLCASSIGGERSGQYFGPGTRLTVL.

The chain's CDR3 is CASSLGQGGDTQYF. CDR3 in DNA: TGCGCCAGCAGCCTAGGACAGGGAGGGGATACGCAGTATTTT. The chain combines TRBV5-1 with TRBJ2-3; D is possibly TRBD1 (8 bases). Trimming stripped 4 bases from V and 6 bases from J, with 15 bases between. CDR1 and CDR2 (germline): SGHRS, YFSETQ. The CDR3 has 14 amino acids.

V and J are TRBV24-1 and TRBJ2-7, with 9 bases matching TRBD1. The V gene end was trimmed by 4 bases and the J gene end by 4 bases; junction bases not matched to a gene: 10. Germline CDR1 is KGHDR and CDR2 is SFDVKD. This CDR3 has 16 residues. CDR3 coding DNA: TGTGCCACCAGTGACCCTTCGGACAGGGGAGGTTACGAGCAGTACTTC. Protein sequence: CATSDPSDRGGYEQYF.

The rearrangement uses TRBV7-6 and TRBJ2-2, with 12 nucleotides matching TRBD2. CDR1 is SGHVS, CDR2 FNYEAQ, per germline. This CDR3 spans 16 amino acids. V lost 1 base to trimming and J lost 8 bases; unmatched junction nucleotides: 5. The CDR3 sequence: CASSLVVTSGSGELFF. The CDR3 DNA reads as TGTGCCAGCAGCTTAGTAGTGACTAGCGGGAGTGGGGAGCTGTTTTTT.

The count of this clone is one. The V and J genes are TRBV28 and TRBJ2-5, with 8 bases aligning to TRBD2. This CDR3 comprises 15 residues. Per the germline V gene, CDR1 is MDHEN and CDR2 is SYDVKM. The J segment lost 5 bases and the V segment lost 4 bases, leaving 9 bases of the junction unmatched. The DNA of the CDR3 is TGTGCCAGCAGTTCTGGAGGAACTAGCGGTGAGACCCAGTACTTC. Translating gives CASSSGGTSGETQYF.